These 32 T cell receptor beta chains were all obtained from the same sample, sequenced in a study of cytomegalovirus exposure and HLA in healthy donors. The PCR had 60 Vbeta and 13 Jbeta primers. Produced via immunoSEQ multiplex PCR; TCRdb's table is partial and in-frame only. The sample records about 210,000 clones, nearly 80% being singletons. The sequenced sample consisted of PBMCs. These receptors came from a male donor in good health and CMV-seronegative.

CDR3 residues: CASSLDGGGYGYTF. The CDR3 DNA reads as TGTGCCAGCAGCTTGGACGGGGGGGGCTATGGCTACACCTTC. The rearrangement uses TRBV5-4 and TRBJ1-2, with D perhaps matching TRBD1 (5 bases). The germline V and J ends were trimmed by 0 bases and 4 bases, with 10 bases remaining between them. From germline, CDR1 is SGHNT and CDR2 YYREEE (reference sequence). The CDR3 is made up of 14 amino acids. The complete variable domain, with remaining parts taken from reference TRBV5-4 and TRBJ1-2, reads ETGVTQSPTHLIKTRGQQVTLRCSSQSGHNTVSWYQQALGQGPQFIFQYYREEENGRGNFPPRFSGLQFPNYSSELNVNALELDDSALYLCASSLDGGGYGYTFGSGTRLTVV.

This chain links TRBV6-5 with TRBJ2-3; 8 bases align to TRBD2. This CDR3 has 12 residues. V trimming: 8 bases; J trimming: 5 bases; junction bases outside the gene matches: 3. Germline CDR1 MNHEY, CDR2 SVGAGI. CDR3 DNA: TGTGCCAGCTTGAGCGGGAGAGATACGCAGTATTTT. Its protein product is CASLSGRDTQYF.

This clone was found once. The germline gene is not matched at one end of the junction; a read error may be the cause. The CDR3 loop reads CSVEGASSYNEQFF. In DNA form, the CDR3 reads TGCAGTGTTGAAGGCGCGAGCTCCTACAATGAGCAGTTCTTC. The V gene is TRBV29-1, the J gene TRBJ2-1; D ambiguous. Germline V gives CDR1 SQVTM, CDR2 ANQGSEA. CDR3 length: 14 residues.

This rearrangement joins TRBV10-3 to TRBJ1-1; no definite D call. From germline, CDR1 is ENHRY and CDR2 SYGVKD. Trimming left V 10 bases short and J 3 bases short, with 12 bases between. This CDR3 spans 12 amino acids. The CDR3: CATSHRDTEAFF. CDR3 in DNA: TGTGCCACATCACACCGGGACACTGAAGCTTTCTTT.

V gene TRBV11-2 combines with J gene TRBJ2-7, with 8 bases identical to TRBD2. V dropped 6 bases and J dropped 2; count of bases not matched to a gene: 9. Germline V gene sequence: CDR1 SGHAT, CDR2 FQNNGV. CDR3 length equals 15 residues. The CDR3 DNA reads TGTGCCAGCAGTAAGCCGGGACTAGATGCCTACGAGCAGTACTTC. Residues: CASSKPGLDAYEQYF.

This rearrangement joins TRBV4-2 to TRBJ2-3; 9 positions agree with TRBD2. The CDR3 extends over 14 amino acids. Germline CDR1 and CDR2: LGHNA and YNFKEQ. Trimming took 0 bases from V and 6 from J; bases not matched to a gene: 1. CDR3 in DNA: TGTGCCAGCAGCCAAGATACTAGCGGGGATACGCAGTATTTT. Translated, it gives CASSQDTSGDTQYF.

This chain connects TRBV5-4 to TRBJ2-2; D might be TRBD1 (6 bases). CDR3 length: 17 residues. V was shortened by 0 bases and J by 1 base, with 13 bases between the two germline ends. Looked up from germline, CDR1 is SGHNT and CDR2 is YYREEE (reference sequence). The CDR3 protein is CASSLEVARGNTGELFF. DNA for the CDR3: TGTGCCAGCAGCTTGGAGGTCGCCAGGGGGAACACCGGGGAGCTGTTTTTT.

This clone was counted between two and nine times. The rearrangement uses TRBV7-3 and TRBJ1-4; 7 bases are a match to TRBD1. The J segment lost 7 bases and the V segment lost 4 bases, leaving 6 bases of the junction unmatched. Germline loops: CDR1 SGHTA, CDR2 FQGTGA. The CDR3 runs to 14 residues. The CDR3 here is CASSSGTAGEKLFF. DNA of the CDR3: TGTGCCAGCAGCTCAGGGACAGCAGGTGAAAAACTGTTTTTT. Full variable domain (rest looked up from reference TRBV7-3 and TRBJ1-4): GAGVSQTPSNKVTEKGKYVELRCDPISGHTALYWYRQSLGQGPEFLIYFQGTGAADDSGLPNDRFFAVRPEGSVSTLKIQRTERGDSAVYLCASSSGTAGEKLFFGSGTQLSVL.

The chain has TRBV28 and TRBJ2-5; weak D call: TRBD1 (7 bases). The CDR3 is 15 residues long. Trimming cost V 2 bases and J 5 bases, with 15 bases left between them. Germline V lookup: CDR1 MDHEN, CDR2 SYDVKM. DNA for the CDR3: TGTGCCAGCAGTTTAGTCGCAGGGGGGCGGGAGACCCAGTACTTC. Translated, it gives CASSLVAGGRETQYF.

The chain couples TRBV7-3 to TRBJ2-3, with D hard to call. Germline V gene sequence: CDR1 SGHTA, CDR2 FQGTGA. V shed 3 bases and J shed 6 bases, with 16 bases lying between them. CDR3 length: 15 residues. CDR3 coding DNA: TGTGCCAGCAGCTTTGGTTTCAATGTTCGGGATACGCAGTATTTT. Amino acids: CASSFGFNVRDTQYF.

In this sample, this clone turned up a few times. CDR3 amino acids: CASSQAEYNEQFF. DNA of the CDR3: TGTGCCAGCAGTCAAGCGGAATACAATGAGCAGTTCTTC. The chain has TRBV6-4 and TRBJ2-1; the D gene is possibly TRBD2 (5 bases). CDR3 length equals 13 residues. Germline CDR1 reads MRHNA; CDR2 reads SNTAGT. V was trimmed by 5 bases and J by 4 bases, leaving 9 bases between them.

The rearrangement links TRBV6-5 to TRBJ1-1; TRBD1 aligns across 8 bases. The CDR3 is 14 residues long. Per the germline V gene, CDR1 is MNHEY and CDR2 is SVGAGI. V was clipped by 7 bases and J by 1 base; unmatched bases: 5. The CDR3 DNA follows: TGTGCCAGCACCGCGGACAGGGCGAACACTGAAGCTTTCTTT. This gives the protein CASTADRANTEAFF.

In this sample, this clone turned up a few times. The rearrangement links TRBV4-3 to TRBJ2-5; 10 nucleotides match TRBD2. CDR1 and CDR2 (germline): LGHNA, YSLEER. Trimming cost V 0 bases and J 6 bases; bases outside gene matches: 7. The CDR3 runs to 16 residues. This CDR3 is CASSQEWASGGQTQYF. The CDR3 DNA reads TGCGCCAGCAGCCAAGAATGGGCTAGCGGGGGACAGACCCAGTACTTC.

The CDR3 DNA sequence: TGTGCCAGCTCACCACAGCAGGGACAGGTTACCCGGGGAGGCTATGGCTACACCTTC. Its protein is CASSPQQGQVTRGGYGYTF. The rearrangement links TRBV18 to TRBJ1-2; TRBD1 matches 8 bases. V lost 1 base to trimming and J lost 4 bases; unmatched junction nucleotides: 17. This CDR3 is 19 amino acids long. CDR1 KGHSH and CDR2 LQKENI come from the germline V gene.

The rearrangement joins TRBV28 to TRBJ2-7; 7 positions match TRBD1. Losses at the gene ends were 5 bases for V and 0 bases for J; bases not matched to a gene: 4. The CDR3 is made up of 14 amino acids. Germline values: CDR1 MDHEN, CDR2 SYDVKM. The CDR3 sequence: CASSQGEYSYEQYF. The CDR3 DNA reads TGTGCCAGCAGTCAGGGGGAGTACTCCTACGAGCAGTACTTC.

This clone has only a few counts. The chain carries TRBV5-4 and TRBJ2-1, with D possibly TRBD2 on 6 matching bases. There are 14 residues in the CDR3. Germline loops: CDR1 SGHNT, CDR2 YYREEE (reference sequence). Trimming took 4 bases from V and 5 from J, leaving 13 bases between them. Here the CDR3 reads CASSPGTPNNEQFF. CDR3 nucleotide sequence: TGTGCCAGCAGCCCCGGGACTCCCAACAATGAGCAGTTCTTC.

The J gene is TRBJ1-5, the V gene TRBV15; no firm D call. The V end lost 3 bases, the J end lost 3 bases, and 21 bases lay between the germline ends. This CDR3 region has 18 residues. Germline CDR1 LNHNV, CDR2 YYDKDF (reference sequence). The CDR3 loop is CATSSPTGKVPLNQPQHF. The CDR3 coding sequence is TGTGCCACCAGCAGCCCAACGGGGAAGGTGCCCCTCAATCAGCCCCAGCATTTT. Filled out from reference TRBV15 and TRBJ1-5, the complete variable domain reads DAMVIQNPRYQVTQFGKPVTLSCSQTLNHNVMYWYQQKSSQAPKLLFHYYDKDFNNEADTPDNFQSRRPNTSFCFLDIRSPGLGDTAMYLCATSSPTGKVPLNQPQHFGDGTRLSIL.

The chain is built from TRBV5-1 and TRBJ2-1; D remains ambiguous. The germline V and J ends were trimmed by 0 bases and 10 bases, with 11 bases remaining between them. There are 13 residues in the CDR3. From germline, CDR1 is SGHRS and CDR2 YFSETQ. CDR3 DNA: TGCGCCAGCAGCTTGGACAGAGTGGGCGAGCAGTTCTTC. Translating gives CASSLDRVGEQFF.

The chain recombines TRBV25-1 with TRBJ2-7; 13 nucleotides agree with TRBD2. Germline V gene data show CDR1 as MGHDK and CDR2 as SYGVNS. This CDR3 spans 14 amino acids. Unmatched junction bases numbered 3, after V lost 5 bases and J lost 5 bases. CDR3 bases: TGTGCCAGCAGTAAGGGACTAGCGGGAAACGAGCAGTACTTC. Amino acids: CASSKGLAGNEQYF.

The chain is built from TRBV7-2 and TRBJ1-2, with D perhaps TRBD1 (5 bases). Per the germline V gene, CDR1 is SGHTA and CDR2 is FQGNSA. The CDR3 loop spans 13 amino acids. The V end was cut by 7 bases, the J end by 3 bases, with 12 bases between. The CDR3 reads CASNQGSYYGYTF. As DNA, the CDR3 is TGTGCCAGCAACCAGGGCTCCTACTATGGCTACACCTTC.

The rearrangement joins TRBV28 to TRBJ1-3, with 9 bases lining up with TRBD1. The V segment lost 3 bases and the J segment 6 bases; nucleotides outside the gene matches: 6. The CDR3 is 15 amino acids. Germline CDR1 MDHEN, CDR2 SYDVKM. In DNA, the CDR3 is TGTGCCAGCAGTTTCCCGGGACAGGGAATAAACACCATATATTTT. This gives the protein CASSFPGQGINTIYF.

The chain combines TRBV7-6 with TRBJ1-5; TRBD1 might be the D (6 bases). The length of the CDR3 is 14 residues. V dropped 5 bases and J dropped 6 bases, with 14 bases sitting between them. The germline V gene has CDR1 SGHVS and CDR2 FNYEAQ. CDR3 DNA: TGTGCCAGCAGCCCTAGAGGGGGAACTCAGCCCCAGCATTTT. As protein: CASSPRGGTQPQHF.

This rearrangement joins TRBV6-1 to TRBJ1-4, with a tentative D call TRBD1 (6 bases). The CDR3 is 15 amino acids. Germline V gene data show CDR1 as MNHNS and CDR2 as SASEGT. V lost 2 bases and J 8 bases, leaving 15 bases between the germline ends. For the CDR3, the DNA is TGTGCCAGCAGTGAATTGTGGGGGCCTGTAGAAAAACTGTTTTTT. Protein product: CASSELWGPVEKLFF.

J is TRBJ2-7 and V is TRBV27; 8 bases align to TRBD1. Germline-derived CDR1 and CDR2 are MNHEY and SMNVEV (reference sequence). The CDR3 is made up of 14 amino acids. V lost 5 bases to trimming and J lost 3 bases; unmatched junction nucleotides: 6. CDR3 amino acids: CASSPGQDFYEQYF. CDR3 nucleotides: TGTGCCAGCAGTCCGGGACAGGACTTCTACGAGCAGTACTTC.

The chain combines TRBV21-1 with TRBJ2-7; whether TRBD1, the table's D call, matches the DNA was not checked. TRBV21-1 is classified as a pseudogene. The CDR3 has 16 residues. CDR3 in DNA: TGTGCCAGCGGTCCGCCTAGGACAGGGAGGATCTACGAGCAGTACTTC. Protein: CASGPPRTGRIYEQYF.

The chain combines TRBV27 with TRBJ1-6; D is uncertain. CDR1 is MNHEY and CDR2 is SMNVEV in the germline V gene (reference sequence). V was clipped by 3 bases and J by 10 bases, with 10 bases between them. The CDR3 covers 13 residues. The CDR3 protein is CASSFQALSPLHF. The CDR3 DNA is TGTGCCAGCAGTTTCCAGGCCCTATCACCCCTCCACTTT.

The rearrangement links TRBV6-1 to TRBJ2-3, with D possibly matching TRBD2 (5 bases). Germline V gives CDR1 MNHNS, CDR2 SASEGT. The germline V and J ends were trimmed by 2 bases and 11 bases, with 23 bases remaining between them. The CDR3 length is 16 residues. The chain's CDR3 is CASSEFVTSSLARQYF. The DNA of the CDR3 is TGTGCCAGCAGTGAATTCGTCACTAGTTCGCTTGCCAGGCAGTATTTT.

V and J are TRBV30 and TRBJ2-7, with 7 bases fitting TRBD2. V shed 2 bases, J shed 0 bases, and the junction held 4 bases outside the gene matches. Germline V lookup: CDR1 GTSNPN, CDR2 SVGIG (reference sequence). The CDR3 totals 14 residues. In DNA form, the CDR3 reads TGTGCCTGGAGTAATGGCGGGAGCTCCTACGAGCAGTACTTC. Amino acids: CAWSNGGSSYEQYF.

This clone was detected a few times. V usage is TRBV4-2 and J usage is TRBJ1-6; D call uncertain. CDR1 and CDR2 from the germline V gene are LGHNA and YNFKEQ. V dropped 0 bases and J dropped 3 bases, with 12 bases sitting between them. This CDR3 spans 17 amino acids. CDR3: CASSQDREEYYNSPLHF. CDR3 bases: TGTGCCAGCAGCCAAGATCGGGAGGAGTACTATAATTCACCCCTCCACTTT.

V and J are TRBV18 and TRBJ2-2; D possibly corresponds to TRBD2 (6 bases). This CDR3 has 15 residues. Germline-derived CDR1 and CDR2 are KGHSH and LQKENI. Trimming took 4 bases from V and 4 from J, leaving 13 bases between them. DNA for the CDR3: TGTGCCAGCTCACGGTTGGAGGGCCCCACCGGGGAGCTGTTTTTT. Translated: CASSRLEGPTGELFF.

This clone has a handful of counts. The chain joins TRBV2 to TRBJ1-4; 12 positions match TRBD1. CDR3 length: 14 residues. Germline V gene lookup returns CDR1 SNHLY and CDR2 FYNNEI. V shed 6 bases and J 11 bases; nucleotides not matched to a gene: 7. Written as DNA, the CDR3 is TGTGCCAGCAGGGCCGGGACAGGGGGCGAGAAACTGTTTTTT. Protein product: CASRAGTGGEKLFF.

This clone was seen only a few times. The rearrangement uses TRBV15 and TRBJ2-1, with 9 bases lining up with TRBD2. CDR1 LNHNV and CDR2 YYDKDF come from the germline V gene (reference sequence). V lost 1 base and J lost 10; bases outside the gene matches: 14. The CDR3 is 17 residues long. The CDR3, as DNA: TGTGCCACCAGCAGAGCTCTTGGGATAGCGGGAGTACGGGAGCAGTTCTTC. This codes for CATSRALGIAGVREQFF.